The subject of this entry is one T cell receptor beta chain. Which antigen it targets is not known. Within one base of it there is no much larger clone, and no base qualities were kept. The cohort comprised around 690 healthy bone marrow donors. At the time of sampling, all cohort members were nominally healthy, though unrecorded immune exposures were likely present. The donor tested CMV seropositive, placing the donor among the roughly 300 seropositive members of the cohort. A peripheral blood sample was provided by each donor, and peripheral blood mononuclear cells were used for TCR beta sequencing. The Qiagen DNeasy Blood Extraction Kit was used to extract genomic DNA from the blood cell samples. Library creation used the immunoSEQ multiplex PCR assay. A mixture of 60 forward primers for TCR Vbeta segments and 13 reverse primers for TCR Jbeta segments was used in the multiplex PCR. A multiplex PCR assay on genomic DNA amplified the CDR3 region of rearranged TCR beta genes. The Illumina HiSeq System was used to sequence the amplified TCR beta libraries as 87-base-pair reads. The original pipeline was this. Across the 670 or so repertoires, a later analysis counted 80 million or so unique TCR beta chains, 8.5 million to 12 million of which were shared by at least two donors. To remove PCR and sequencing errors, raw reads were error-corrected and collapsed into unique sequences using a nearest-neighbor algorithm that merged closely related sequences. V, D and J gene segments were assigned by aligning CDR3 sequences to IMGT reference sequences. For a sequence to be retained, at least a six-nucleotide match to both a V gene segment and a J gene segment was required. Rearrangements were called productive when the CDR3 lacked stop codons and stayed in frame with V and J; all others were non-productive. CDR3 was defined by IMGT convention, running from the second conserved V-encoded cysteine to the conserved J-encoded phenylalanine. Sequences without an unambiguous match to a single V gene segment were excluded from the earlier analysis of a few hundred of the donors. In an earlier analysis of some 590 of the donors, V segments were called functional above 56.7% productive rearrangements and were called segregating when the between-donor standard deviation exceeded 5%. A statistical classification framework was built for diagnosing cytomegalovirus status from the catalog of TCR beta chain sequences. A later analysis assigned V and J genes by comparing TCR nucleotide sequences with IMGT/GENE-DB human TR gene sequences. Using the TCRdist pipeline, a later analysis assigned CDR3 sequences along with most-parsimonious VDJ recombination scenarios. A later analysis defined each TCR beta chain by its CDR3 amino acid sequence plus V-gene family, and excluded reads lacking a unique V-gene family. As a way to deal with suspected cross-contamination and a sequencing artifact, a later analysis dropped 592 nucleotide sequences that were highly shared and had low generation probability. A later analysis calculated a clonal expansion index for each public chain from normalized within-repertoire ranks of inferred template counts. In a later analysis, generation probabilities were computed using a VDJ recombination model fitted to out-of-frame rearrangements, and the results were checked against IGoR. A later analysis scored TCR-TCR, TCR-HLA and TCR-CMV co-occurrence with hypergeometric tests, applying a repertoire-size bias correction to TCR pairs. To estimate false discovery rates, a later analysis permuted the HLA or CMV assignments 20 times. A later analysis grouped co-occurring TCRs with DBSCAN, adding TCRdist sequence similarity when clustering within HLA-allele-positive subsets. Repertoires with fewer than 30,000 or more than 120,000 public chains were left out of co-occurrence clustering, as were about five repertoires with anomalous nucleotide sharing. In its TCRdb copy, this immuneACCESS table keeps in-frame sequences only and misses some clones. Where compared with another copy, unresolved V genes explain less than half of these, and the others have no known cause. The V and J calls and clone size are taken from that table; D and trimming were inferred from the DNA. The sample table lists about 190,000 clones, 70% to 75% of them with a count of one. The ten largest clones represent approximately 3% of the sample.

There are 16 amino acids in the CDR3, from cysteine to phenylalanine inclusive. The entry retains the CDR3 DNA only, 48 bases that are in frame from base 1. Unmatched junction bases come to 3, with V trimmed by 5 bases and J by 0 bases. For CDR1 and CDR2, the germline V gene lists SGHNT and YENEEA. These data originate in a study of cytomegalovirus exposure and HLA in healthy donors (dated by TCRdb to the late 2010s). Notes on the research overall: According to an earlier analysis of 550 to 750 of the donors, about 179 million T cells yielded some 110 million unique TCR beta sequences and 276 Gb of sequence data. Donor age, sex, ethnicity and CMV serostatus were compiled alongside the repertoire data. All discovery cohort repertoires had been generated on a single sequencing platform. Several DR-DQ haplotypes were treated as single units for association and clustering because of strong linkage in the cohort. The later analysis used no new phenotypic data to find candidate immune exposures, relying instead on TCR beta sequences and their occurrence across donors. To study patterns of TCR occurrence, a later analysis re-analyzed previously published TCR beta repertoires from 666 donors and added high-resolution HLA genotyping. HLA typing included class I and class II loci at four-digit resolution. Among the approximately 400 genotyped donors, 75% to 90% belonged to the genetic ancestry cluster associated with self-reported Caucasian donors. The study used immunosequencing to profile the T cell repertoires of hundreds of subjects and linked those repertoires to cytomegalovirus serostatus. To predict cytomegalovirus infection status, the study combined high-throughput TCR immunosequencing, statistical association of individual TCRs with disease status, and machine learning. The number of donors typed differed by locus, with roughly 620-630 for A, B, C, DRB1 and DQB1, 522 for DQA1, over 600 for DPA1, and some 440 for DPB1. Besides the first cohort of around 670 subjects, a separate validation cohort made up of 120 or so different subjects was used. A later genetic analysis used genome-wide SNP genotypes for about 60% of the roughly 700 donors, treating that subset as a discovery cohort. The study aimed to test whether cataloging public T cell receptors could reveal signatures of past pathogen exposure. An early release that covered more than 550 HLA-typed donors contained 250 to 350 gigabases of sequencing data and 75 million to 100 million unique TCR sequences. An earlier analysis of 587 of the donors used high-throughput TCR beta sequencing to judge whether each TCR beta V gene segment behaved as functional or pseudogenic. Among about 390 genotyped donors of the cohort, an average of roughly 240,000 unique TCR beta nucleotide sequences were sequenced per donor, roughly 18% of them non-productive.

Summary of the overall study and its limitations: Strong co-occurrence of HLA alleles, especially DR and DQ, made assigning TCR associations to individual alleles difficult. Several of the top co-occurrence clusters appeared to be linked to parvovirus B19, influenza, CMV and Epstein-Barr virus, according to a later analysis. Immune exposure information for the cohort was limited to CMV serostatus. According to a later genetic analysis, donors in an Asian-associated ancestry cluster had fewer N-insertions in productive TCRs than the roughly 670-donor mean. V-gene and J-gene trimming of TCR beta chains was associated with a missense DCLRE1C variant in a later genetic analysis, and the association was replicated in an independent cohort. A cluster of highly shared sequence variants was judged likely to be a technical artifact of the sequencing pipeline. Most TCR sequences were observed very rarely across donors, whereas some public TCRs were present in many individuals. HLA typing was unavailable for some donors at each locus, so association tests used only the typed subset. Correlated functional status among segregating V segments might be attributable to linkage disequilibrium, but an unknown experimental factor could not be ruled out. In a later analysis, around 17,000 TCR beta sequences were associated with specific HLA alleles at a false discovery rate of 0.05. In a later analysis, HLA-associated TCR beta chains were found to be more clonally expanded and to have lower generation probabilities than equally common non-associated chains. The earlier analysis of approximately 560 of the donors excluded roughly 17 rarely observed V segments, including chromosome 9 orphons, because counts were too low. A further reported finding was that TCR beta sequences accurately predicted the HLA-A and HLA-B alleles for most subjects in the first cohort. Only TCR beta chains were sequenced in this cohort, and the absence of alpha or paired-chain data limited detectable features. The presence/absence analyses assumed that sequencing depth was roughly uniform across donors, and that assumption may not be true. According to a later analysis, most CMV-associated TCR beta chains appeared to be HLA-restricted, and the HLA associations seemed to be driven largely by CMV exposure. The authors suggested that the approach could potentially be extended to other disease states and immunological phenotypes. The classifier was reported to diagnose cytomegalovirus status with high specificity and sensitivity in both the original and validation cohorts. According to a later analysis, TCR association rates differed among HLA loci, with DRB1 alleles showing the most associated TCRs and HLA-C alleles showing the fewest. In vitro tests confirmed that a few of the cytomegalovirus-associated TCR beta chains recognize cytomegalovirus antigens. An earlier analysis of approximately 530 of the donors showed that most TCR beta V segments appeared in productive rearrangements either about 87% or about 30% of the time, which broadly matched IMGT annotations. A total of roughly 160 TCR beta chains were listed by the study as associated with cytomegalovirus. The 87-base-pair reads could not distinguish some IMGT-functional V segments, including TRBV6-2 and TRBV6-3, so those segments were excluded.

Sequencing input: PBMCs. Recombination linked TRBV11-3 to TRBJ2-2, with TRBD2 identical over 10 junction bases. This clonotype originated in a woman aged 25 to 39 in good health and CMV-seropositive. CDR3 reads: CASSRTSGANTGELFF. The nucleotides read TGTGCCAGCAGCCGAACTAGCGGGGCGAACACCGGGGAGCTGTTTTTT.